The sequence of this TCR beta chain was determined in a study of blood T cell repertoires in COVID-19. The V end was cut by 6 bases, the J end by 2 bases, with 16 bases between. In germline, CDR1 is SQVTM, CDR2 ANQGSEA. The CDR3 covers 14 residues. The method was immunoSEQ multiplex PCR; TCRdb's version includes in-frame clones alone and lacks a portion of them. The repertoire holds over 120,000 clones, with approximately 85% as singletons. The specimen sequenced was peripheral blood. The V call is TRBV29-1, the J call TRBJ1-2, with a weak D call TRBD1 (6 bases). The origin of this receptor is a man aged 65 to 85 with acute or convalescent COVID-19. CDR3: CSVTRGQGNYGYTF. DNA for the CDR3: TGCAGCGTGACGAGAGGGCAGGGGAACTATGGCTACACCTTC.